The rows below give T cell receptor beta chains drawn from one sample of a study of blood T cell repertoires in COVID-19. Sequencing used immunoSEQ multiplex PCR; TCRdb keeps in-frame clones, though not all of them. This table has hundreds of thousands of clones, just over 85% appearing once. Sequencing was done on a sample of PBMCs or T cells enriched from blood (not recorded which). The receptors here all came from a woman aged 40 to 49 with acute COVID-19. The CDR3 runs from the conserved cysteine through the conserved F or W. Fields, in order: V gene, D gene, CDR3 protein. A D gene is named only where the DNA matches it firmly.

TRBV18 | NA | CASSYGSNTEAFF
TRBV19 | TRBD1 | CASIPGQGLVGNTIYF
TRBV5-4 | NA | CASSPGWGGPGSPLHF
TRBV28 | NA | CASSVRDIYEQYF
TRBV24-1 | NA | CATSDSSGVRANVLTF
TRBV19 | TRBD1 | CASSWGQGGGNQPQHF
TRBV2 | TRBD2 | CASRPRQTSGRRGRDNEQFF
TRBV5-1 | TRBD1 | CASSLLGQGYTGELFF
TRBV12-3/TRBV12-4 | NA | CASSLFGVTF
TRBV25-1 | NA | CASSEWQVPYEQYF
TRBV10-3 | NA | CAISEEGPAYEQYF
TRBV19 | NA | CASSIAPPDRVAQFF
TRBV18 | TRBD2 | CASSRSGISTDTQYF
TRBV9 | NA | CASSAQGDEQFF
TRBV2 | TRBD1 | CASSDLLTGEHEQYF
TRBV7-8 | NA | CASSFRRGDTEAFF
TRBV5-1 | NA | CASSLDRPSTNAYF
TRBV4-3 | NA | CASSQDPWRPQHF
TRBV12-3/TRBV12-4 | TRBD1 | CASSMGQGYGYTF
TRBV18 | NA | CASSPFPGPDGYTF
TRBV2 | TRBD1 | CASSEDFGTGGLLSNQPQHF
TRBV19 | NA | CASSLGVASTDTQYF
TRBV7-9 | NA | CASHFQAGNEQFF
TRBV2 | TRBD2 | CASSERLAGASEQYF
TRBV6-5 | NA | CASRTTSRGDGYTF
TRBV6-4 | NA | CASSDGGLGGGYTF
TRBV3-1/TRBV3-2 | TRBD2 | CASSQGGTSGEQFF
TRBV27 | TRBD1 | CASSLRTGYEQYF
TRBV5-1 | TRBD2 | CASSFASGTYEQYF
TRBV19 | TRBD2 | CASSIGPSGSAEQFF
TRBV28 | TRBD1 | CASSLPWGQGRLAFF
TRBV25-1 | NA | CASRGLGGNTEAFF
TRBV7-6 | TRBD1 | CASSTDRGRDQPQHF
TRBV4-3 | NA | CASSQQGYGYTF
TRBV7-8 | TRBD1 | CASSLGDRGTGELFF
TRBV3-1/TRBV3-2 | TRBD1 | CASSQGDRGYNEQFF
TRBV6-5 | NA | CASSYSGQGHYEQYF